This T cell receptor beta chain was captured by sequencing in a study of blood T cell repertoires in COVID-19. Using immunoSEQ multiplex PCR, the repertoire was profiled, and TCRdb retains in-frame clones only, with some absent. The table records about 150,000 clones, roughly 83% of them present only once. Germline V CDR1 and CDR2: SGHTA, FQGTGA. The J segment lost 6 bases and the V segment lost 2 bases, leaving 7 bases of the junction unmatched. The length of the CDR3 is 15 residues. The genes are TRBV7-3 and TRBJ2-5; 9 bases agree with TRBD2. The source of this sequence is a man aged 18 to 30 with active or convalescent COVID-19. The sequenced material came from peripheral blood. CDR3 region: CASSLDVSGSKTQYF. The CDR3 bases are TGTGCCAGCAGCTTAGATGTTAGCGGGAGTAAGACCCAGTACTTC.